A selection of T cell receptor beta chains follows, all from one sample in a study of blood T cells in healthy people across ages. TCRdb re-called the 5' RACE reads with MiXCR, one entry per CDR3 protein. This sample yields roughly 1.5 million distinct CDR3 sequences, of which 42% are seen a single time; over 3.5% belongs to the top ten. Sequencing input: blood. These receptors all stem from a woman aged 18-29 years in good health. CDR3s include the opening cysteine and the closing phenylalanine or tryptophan. D genes are given only for firm matches. Rows may omit the clone size; those that give it use once, few, many or a size class.

>NA|TRBJ1-4|14|many|TRBV7-2
CASSLAGRNEKLFF
TGTGCCAGCAGCTTAGCCGGACGTAATGAAAAACTGTTTTTT
>NA|TRBJ2-1|15|NA|TRBV5-8
CASSSTQTAYNEQFF
TGTGCCAGCAGCTCAACTCAGACCGCGTACAATGAGCAGTTCTTC
>NA|TRBJ1-2|13|NA|TRBV20-1
CSASSRTRYGYTF
TGCAGTGCTAGCTCTAGGACACGCTATGGCTACACCTTC
>NA|TRBJ1-1|12|NA|TRBV7-9
CASSLPASEAFF
TGTGCCAGCAGCTTACCCGCGAGTGAAGCTTTCTTT
>NA|TRBJ1-1|15|NA|TRBV7-9
CASSYPDRLNTEAFF
TGTGCCAGCAGCTACCCGGACAGACTAAACACTGAAGCTTTCTTT
>NA|TRBJ2-2|12|NA|TRBV20-1
CSAFPQGRELFF
TGCAGTGCTTTCCCCCAGGGGCGGGAGCTGTTTTTT
>NA|TRBJ2-7|14|NA|TRBV12-3/TRBV12-4
CANSRDTISYEQYF
TGTGCCAACAGTCGGGACACCATCTCCTACGAGCAGTACTTC
>TRBD2|TRBJ2-7|15|NA|TRBV6-6
CASSWTSGGGDEQYF
TGTGCCAGCAGTTGGACTAGCGGGGGTGGGGACGAGCAGTACTTC
>NA|TRBJ2-7|14|few|TRBV6-5
CASTNRGPFDEQYF
TGTGCCAGCACCAACAGAGGTCCGTTCGACGAGCAGTACTTC
>TRBD2|TRBJ2-2|17|NA|TRBV7-9
CASSPGTSGIYTGELFF
TGTGCCAGCAGCCCTGGGACTAGCGGGATATACACCGGGGAGCTGTTTTTT
>NA|TRBJ1-3|16|few|TRBV7-6
CASSLSPARSGNTIYF
TGTGCCAGCAGCTTATCCCCCGCCAGGTCTGGAAACACCATATATTTT
>TRBD2|TRBJ2-7|16|NA|TRBV7-2
CASSSVGGGISYEQYF
TGTGCCAGCAGCTCCGTAGGCGGGGGGATCTCCTACGAGCAGTACTTC
>NA|TRBJ1-2|13|few|TRBV20-1
CSASITGYYGYTF
TGCAGTGCTAGTATTACAGGGTACTATGGCTACACCTTC
>TRBD1|TRBJ1-2|14|few|TRBV20-1
CSASPGTGDYGYTF
TGCAGTGCCAGTCCCGGGACAGGGGACTATGGCTACACCTTC
>TRBD1|TRBJ1-2|14|NA|TRBV7-9
CASSLTQGAHGYIF
TGTGCCAGCAGCTTGACTCAGGGGGCTCATGGCTACATCTTC
>TRBD2|TRBJ2-7|16|few|TRBV6-2/TRBV6-3
CASSYSTSGGSYEQYF
TGTGCCAGCAGTTACTCGACTAGCGGGGGCTCCTACGAGCAGTACTTC
>NA|TRBJ2-1|16|few|TRBV7-3
CASSLMVGGMDNEQFF
TGTGCCAGCAGCTTAATGGTCGGCGGGATGGACAATGAGCAGTTCTTC
>NA|TRBJ1-2|14|NA|TRBV25-1
CASSELGRGYGYTF
TGTGCCAGCAGTGAATTAGGGCGCGGCTACGGCTACACCTTC
>NA|TRBJ1-6|11|NA|TRBV20-1
CSTRGNSTLHF
TGCAGTACGCGAGGGAATTCAACCCTCCACTTT
>NA|TRBJ1-1|13|NA|TRBV15
CATSIGSGAEAFF
TGTGCCACCAGCATAGGGTCCGGGGCTGAGGCTTTCTTT
>NA|TRBJ2-1|18|NA|TRBV4-2
CASSQFASGSDSYNERFF
NA
>TRBD2|TRBJ2-7|17|NA|TRBV9
CASSIYPIAGGNYEQYF
TGTGCCAGCAGCATATACCCCATCGCGGGAGGGAACTACGAGCAGTACTTC
>NA|TRBJ2-3|14|many|TRBV7-2
CASSLASVPDTQYF
TGTGCCAGCAGCTTAGCGTCCGTTCCAGATACGCAGTATTTT
>NA|TRBJ2-7|13|many|TRBV29-1
CSVPLHRVGEQYF
TGCAGCGTCCCGCTCCACAGGGTGGGGGAGCAGTACTTC
>TRBD1|TRBJ2-5|14|once|TRBV6-6
CAGTRQGRNNEQYF
TGTGCCGGCACGAGACAGGGACGAAACAATGAGCAGTACTTC
>NA|TRBJ2-5|14|once|TRBV7-2
CASSLGVFGETQYF
TGTGCCAGCAGCTTAGGGGTGTTTGGGGAGACCCAGTACTTC
>NA|TRBJ2-1|14|NA|TRBV9
CASSVGLSGNEQFF
TGTGCCAGCAGCGTAGGGCTCTCTGGCAATGAGCAGTTCTTC
>NA|TRBJ2-7|14|many|TRBV4-3
CASSQDRFTYEQYF
TGCGCCAGCAGCCAAGACAGGTTTACCTACGAGCAGTACTTC
>NA|TRBJ2-7|15|many|TRBV11-2
CASSLAGSGVDEQYF
TGTGCCAGCAGCTTAGCTGGGTCGGGCGTGGACGAGCAGTACTTC
>NA|TRBJ1-4|14|few|TRBV11-2
CASSFGPVGEKLFF
TGTGCCAGCAGTTTTGGGCCAGTAGGTGAAAAACTGTTTTTT
>NA|TRBJ1-2|17|NA|TRBV11-2
CASSSPRRGRANYGYTF
TGTGCCAGCAGCTCGCCGAGAAGGGGCAGAGCTAACTATGGCTACACCTTC
>NA|TRBJ2-7|15|NA|TRBV28
CASSLRSPGQSEQYF
TGTGCCAGCAGTTTACGGTCACCGGGGCAGAGCGAGCAGTACTTC
>NA|TRBJ1-2|13|NA|TRBV29-1
CSVVGVSDYGYTF
TGCAGCGTTGTAGGGGTCAGCGACTATGGCTACACCTTC
>TRBD1|TRBJ1-6|14|NA|TRBV5-1
CASSSADRNSPLHF
TGCGCCAGCAGCTCGGCGGACAGGAATTCACCCCTCCACTTT
>TRBD2|TRBJ2-1|14|NA|TRBV20-1
CSAASGGLNNEQFF
TGCAGTGCTGCTAGCGGGGGGCTAAACAATGAGCAGTTCTTC